This entry features one TCR beta chain sequence. Its target is not known. The record originates from a study of shared clonotypes between healthy human individuals. Broader study findings: Among donors, the sharing of clonotypes was expected to be influenced by sequencing depth.

The method was immunoSEQ multiplex PCR; TCRdb's version includes in-frame clones alone and lacks a portion of them. The table has 500,000 to 700,000 clones, roughly 96% seen once. Positive CCR7 selection of CD45RO-negative cells yielded the naive CD8 cells, and terminally differentiated effector memory CD45RA+ cells were excluded. Germline CDR1 is SNHLY and CDR2 is FYNNEI. The CDR3 loop spans 15 amino acids. V lost 7 bases and J lost 6; bases outside the gene matches: 9. The chain joins TRBV2 to TRBJ2-2, with 9 bases that match TRBD2. The sequencing sample was made of naive CD8+ T cells sorted from blood. The source is a woman in her 30s in good health. CDR3 bases: TGTGCCAGCAAACTCTTAGCGGGAGTGCCCGGGGAGCTGTTTTTT. Translating it yields CASKLLAGVPGELFF.